The clone carrying this T cell receptor (beta chain) showed up many times. Genomic DNA, serving as template, underwent TCR beta VDJ and CDR3 profiling. From the reads, TCRdb called clonotypes with MiXCR, one entry per CDR3 protein. The sample comprises roughly 200,000 distinct CDR3 sequences, less than 65% of which are singletons, and approximately 42% rests with the top ten. The sample comes from a study of CD8+CD57+ T cells in acquired aplastic anemia. This CDR3 is built from 15 residues. The ends lost 4 bases at V and 7 bases at J; junction bases unmatched: 14. Germline V gene lookup returns CDR1 SGHRS and CDR2 YFSETQ. The patients chosen for sequencing had shown expansion of CD8+CD57+ cells (detected by flow cytometry).

V gene TRBV5-1 combines with J gene TRBJ2-7, with 7 positions matching TRBD1. The sample comprised sorted CD4+, CD8+, or CD8+CD57+ T cells (not recorded which) from PBMCs. The origin of this receptor is a human donor with aplastic anemia. The CDR3 loop reads CASSRRTGTHKEQYF. The CDR3 coding sequence is TGCGCCAGCAGCCGTCGGACAGGCACACATAAGGAGCAGTACTTC.